This TCR beta chain appears in the sequencing data of a study of cytomegalovirus exposure and HLA in healthy donors. PCR was performed using 60 Vbeta and 13 Jbeta primers. Generated by immunoSEQ multiplex PCR, the TCRdb table keeps only in-frame clones and is missing some. The table has about 170,000 clones, around three quarters seen once. Overall study findings and caveats: What was likely a sequencing artifact was a cluster of highly shared sequence variants. In a later analysis, V- and J-gene trimming of beta chains associated with a DCLRE1C missense variant, replicated independently. Most of the CMV-associated TCR beta chains (in a later analysis) appeared to be HLA-restricted. Serostatus for CMV was the only available immune exposure information.

Concerning this clone itself: Its antigen is undetermined.

Trimming left V 0 bases short and J 6 bases short, with 18 bases between. The CDR3 is 16 residues long. From germline, CDR1 is MNHEY and CDR2 SVGAGI. The sequence came from a woman younger than 45 in good health and CMV-seropositive. The chain carries TRBV6-5 and TRBJ2-7; TRBD2 is a possible D gene (5 bases). The sequenced sample consisted of PBMCs. This CDR3 reads CASSYSIAGRGGEQYF. CDR3 in DNA: TGTGCCAGCAGTTACTCGATAGCTGGTCGGGGTGGCGAGCAGTACTTC.